What follows are 23 T cell receptor beta chains derived from one specimen sequenced in a study of regulatory T cells in long-lasting Graves disease. Construction of TCR beta libraries relied on iRepertoire HTBI primers and on Arm-PCR targeting CDR3 regions. TCRdb processed the multiplex PCR reads anew with MiXCR; each CDR3 protein has one entry. The sample has 530,000 or so distinct CDR3 sequences; approximately 13% are singletons. The time point denotes: newly diagnosed GD, antithyroid drugs for less than 3 months. Construction of the TCR library relied on RNA isolated from PBMCs. This sample also appeared in a second study, on T cells in Graves' hyperthyroidism and ophthalmopathy.

Sequenced here: peripheral blood mononuclear cells (PBMCs), sampled at new diagnosis, from a patient treated with antithyroid drugs. All receptors come from a man under 40 with Graves disease.

Remarks on this clonotype: A read error is possible here, since a much larger clone lies one base away. The conserved final phenylalanine or tryptophan is absent from the CDR3, which likely points to a read error. The V call is TRBV28, the J call TRBJ2-1; TRBD2 aligns across 11 bases. V was pared by 4 bases and J by 9 bases, with 8 bases of the junction left unmatched. Germline CDR1 and CDR2: MDHEN and SYDVKM. This CDR3 contains 15 residues. The CDR3 region has the DNA TGTGCCAGCAGTTCCGCCGGGACTAGCGGTGGTGAGCAGTTCCTC. It translates to CASSSAGTSGGEQFL.

The chain joins TRBV20-1 to TRBJ2-1; perhaps TRBD2 as D (5 bases). The CDR3 is 13 amino acids. The V end lost 1 base, the J end lost 6 bases, and 10 bases lay between the germline ends. Germline V gene lookup returns CDR1 DFQATT and CDR2 SNEGSKA (reference sequence). CDR3 loop: CSARADSGNEQFF. In DNA, the CDR3 is TGCAGTGCTAGAGCGGACTCTGGCAATGAGCAGTTCTTC.

This clonotype was observed at least ten times. V gene TRBV6-1 combines with J gene TRBJ2-1; 9 positions agree with TRBD2. The CDR3 length is 16 residues. V dropped 6 bases and J dropped 5; count of bases not matched to a gene: 11. Germline values: CDR1 MNHNS, CDR2 SASEGT. The CDR3 reads CASRKGVAGGNNEQFF. The CDR3 DNA reads TGTGCCAGCAGAAAAGGCGTTGCGGGAGGGAACAATGAGCAGTTCTTC.

The V and J genes are TRBV5-1 and TRBJ2-3, with D possibly matching TRBD2 (5 bases). Trimming took off 0 bases at V and 0 bases at J, with 11 bases between the two ends. There are 16 residues in the CDR3. The germline CDR1 and CDR2 sequences are SGHRS and YFSETQ. The CDR3, as DNA: TGCGCCAGCAGCTTGGCCCTAGCCCCTAGCACAGATACGCAGTATTTT. Translating gives CASSLALAPSTDTQYF.

This clonotype has a count of ten or more. The J gene is TRBJ2-7, the V gene TRBV5-1; D possibly matches TRBD1 or TRBD2 (6 bases each). The CDR3 length is 14 residues. CDR1 is SGHRS, CDR2 YFSETQ, per germline. The V end was cut by 4 bases, the J end by 1 base, with 12 bases between. The CDR3 bases are TGCGCCAGCAGCCCGGGGGACATTTCCTACGAGCAGTACTTC. It specifies CASSPGDISYEQYF.

With respect to this clonotype: A read error may explain this, as a much larger clone is one base away. The chain links TRBV30 to TRBJ2-7; weak D call: TRBD2 (6 bases). Germline V gene sequence: CDR1 GTSNPN, CDR2 SVGIG (reference sequence). This CDR3 is 12 amino acids long. CDR3 sequence reads: CALSGGGYERYF. Here the CDR3 DNA reads TGTGCCCTGTCCGGGGGAGGCTACGAGCGGTACTTC.

This clonotype was seen at least ten times. This sequence joins TRBV5-1 and TRBJ2-4; D is possibly TRBD1 (5 bases). Germline CDR1 and CDR2: SGHRS and YFSETQ. V gave up 0 bases and J gave up 5 bases, with 9 bases separating them. The CDR3 is 14 amino acids. Here the CDR3 reads CASSLGRAQNIQYF. CDR3 bases: TGCGCCAGCAGCTTGGGCAGGGCCCAAAACATTCAGTACTTC.

This clonotype was counted at least ten times. The V gene is TRBV2, the J gene TRBJ2-1; 7 positions agree with TRBD1. J was trimmed by 3 bases and V by 6 bases; bases with no gene match: 14. The CDR3 covers 17 residues. Germline assignment: CDR1 SNHLY and CDR2 FYNNEI. CDR3 amino acids: CASRTGTAPRGYNEQFF. The CDR3 region has the DNA TGTGCCAGCAGGACAGGGACAGCCCCCCGGGGCTACAATGAGCAGTTCTTC. Full variable domain (rest looked up from reference TRBV2 and TRBJ2-1): EPEVTQTPSHQVTQMGQEVILRCVPISNHLYFYWYRQILGQKVEFLVSFYNNEISEKSEIFDDQFSVERPDGSNFTLKIRSTKLEDSAMYFCASRTGTAPRGYNEQFFGPGTRLTVL.

This clonotype showed up just a few times. This chain joins TRBV5-6 and TRBJ2-1; perhaps D is TRBD1 or TRBD2 (6 bases each). This CDR3 spans 14 amino acids. V was trimmed by 0 bases and J by 6 bases, leaving 10 bases between them. Germline-derived CDR1 and CDR2 are SGHDT and YYEEEE. In DNA, the CDR3 is TGTGCCAGCAGCTTGGGGGGGGCGGGCAATGAGCAGTTCTTC. Translating it yields CASSLGGAGNEQFF.

In its sample, this clonotype was seen many times. The J gene is TRBJ1-5, the V gene TRBV19; 9 bases fit TRBD1. This CDR3 has 16 amino acids. With 5 bases clipped from V and 3 bases from J, the junction kept 8 bases outside the gene matches. CDR1 LNHDA and CDR2 SQIVND come from the germline V gene (reference sequence). The CDR3 is CASSPPGQGNNQPQHF. CDR3 sequence (DNA): TGTGCCAGTAGTCCCCCGGGACAGGGTAACAATCAGCCCCAGCATTTT.

The chain is built from TRBV29-1 and TRBJ2-3, with 11 bases aligning to TRBD1. J was trimmed by 4 bases and V by 6 bases; bases with no gene match: 6. The CDR3 covers 14 residues. Germline-derived CDR1 and CDR2 are SQVTM and ANQGSEA. CDR3 DNA sequence: TGCAGCGTCCGGGACAGGGGGTTGGCAGATACGCAGTATTTT. Residues: CSVRDRGLADTQYF.

The chain recombines TRBV18 with TRBJ1-1; 11 bases are shared with TRBD1. The ends lost 4 bases at V and 4 bases at J; junction bases unmatched: 8. The CDR3 totals 16 residues. Germline CDR1 KGHSH, CDR2 LQKENI. The CDR3 nucleotides read TGTGCCAGCTCACGCAACGGGGGGACAGGGGGCACTGAAGCTTTCTTT. Its translation is CASSRNGGTGGTEAFF. The full variable domain, in which reference TRBV18 and TRBJ1-1 provide the parts outside the CDR3, is NAGVMQNPRHLVRRRGQEARLRCSPMKGHSHVYWYRQLPEEGLKFMVYLQKENIIDESGMPKERFSAEFPKEGPSILRIQQVVRGDSAAYFCASSRNGGTGGTEAFFGQGTRLTVV.

The chain recombines TRBV12-5 with TRBJ2-7; TRBD2 agrees at 10 bases. Germline-derived CDR1 and CDR2 are LGHNT and FRNRAP. The CDR3 has 17 residues. V lost 0 bases to trimming and J lost 5 bases; unmatched junction nucleotides: 10. The CDR3 DNA is TGTGCTAGTGGTTTGGTACTTGGGCTAGCGGGAGTCCACGAGCAGTACTTC. This translates into CASGLVLGLAGVHEQYF.

The J gene is TRBJ2-3, the V gene TRBV12-3 or TRBV12-4, with a possible D match to TRBD2 (6 bases). The CDR3 runs to 10 residues. The V end was cut by 8 bases, the J end by 8 bases, with 8 bases between. This chain's CDR3 is CASGGATQYF. CDR3 bases: TGTGCCAGCGGCGGGGCTACGCAGTATTTT.

This clonotype was counted at least ten times. This rearrangement joins TRBV20-1 to TRBJ2-1, with 10 bases fitting TRBD2. Unmatched junction bases numbered 8, after V lost 6 bases and J lost 0 bases. Germline V gene data show CDR1 as DFQATT and CDR2 as SNEGSKA (reference sequence). The CDR3 runs to 16 residues. The CDR3: CSATGPSGSSYNEQFF. DNA for the CDR3: TGCAGTGCGACGGGACCTAGCGGGAGCTCCTACAATGAGCAGTTCTTC.

A remark on this clonotype: This may arise from a read error, as a much more abundant clone is one base away. CDR3 DNA: TGCAGCGTTCGTAAAACCAGGGGAGAGACCCAGTACTTC. It encodes CSVRKTRGETQYF. The rearrangement links TRBV29-1 to TRBJ2-5; D is possibly TRBD1 (6 bases). The CDR3 is 13 amino acids. Per the germline V gene, CDR1 is SQVTM and CDR2 is ANQGSEA. The germline V and J ends were trimmed by 5 bases and 4 bases, with 14 bases remaining between them.

This clonotype showed up just a few times. This chain joins TRBV19 and TRBJ2-1, with 11 positions matching TRBD2. The CDR3 is made up of 18 amino acids. Per the germline V gene, CDR1 is LNHDA and CDR2 is SQIVND (reference sequence). V was clipped by 3 bases and J by 0 bases; unmatched bases: 7. The chain's CDR3 is CASSILGLAASSYNEQFF. In nucleotides, the CDR3 is TGTGCCAGTAGTATCTTGGGACTAGCGGCTAGCTCCTACAATGAGCAGTTCTTC. The full variable domain, in which reference TRBV19 and TRBJ2-1 provide the parts outside the CDR3, is DGGITQSPKYLFRKEGQNVTLSCEQNLNHDAMYWYRQDPGQGLRLIYYSQIVNDFQKGDIAEGYSVSREKKESFPLTVTSAQKNPTAFYLCASSILGLAASSYNEQFFGPGTRLTVL.

This clonotype was detected many times. This sequence joins TRBV7-9 and TRBJ1-1; perhaps TRBD1 as D (5 bases). Germline CDR1 reads SEHNR; CDR2 reads FQNEAQ (reference sequence). This CDR3 is 14 amino acids long. Trimming removed 0 bases from V and 6 bases from J, with 11 bases in between. Here the CDR3 reads CASSLALSGSEAFF. CDR3 DNA: TGTGCCAGCAGCTTAGCGCTTTCAGGGTCTGAAGCTTTCTTT.

Comments on this clonotype: A much larger clone lies a single base off, so this may be a read error. The chain links TRBV6-5 to TRBJ2-3; D is undetermined. The J call may be mistaken, given a closer DNA end match to TRBJ2-1. There are 13 residues in the CDR3. From germline, CDR1 is MNHEY and CDR2 SVGAGI. CDR3 region: CASSYAPRYEQFF. CDR3 DNA sequence: TGTGCCAGCAGTTACGCCCCGAGGTACGAGCAGTTCTTC.

This clonotype was found a few times. The V gene is TRBV5-5, the J gene TRBJ2-6; TRBD1 matches at 7 bases. V was clipped by 6 bases and J by 2 bases; unmatched bases: 11. The CDR3 length is 17 residues. The germline V gene encodes CDR1 SGHKS and CDR2 YYEKEE (reference sequence). The CDR3 loop is CASIQSPGGAGANVLTF. The CDR3 DNA follows: TGTGCCAGCATCCAGTCTCCAGGGGGTGCTGGGGCCAACGTCCTGACTTTC.

Many counts were recorded for this clonotype. This chain connects TRBV11-1 to TRBJ2-4; 13 positions agree with TRBD2. The germline V gene encodes CDR1 SGHAT and CDR2 FQDESV (reference sequence). CDR3 size: 18 residues. The trim removed 1 base at V and 8 bases at J, leaving 11 bases unmatched. The CDR3 protein is CASSLDPPGLAGRDIQYF. The CDR3 coding sequence is TGTGCCAGCAGCTTAGACCCCCCGGGACTAGCGGGAAGGGACATTCAGTACTTC.

The chain recombines TRBV30 with TRBJ1-5; weak D call: TRBD1 (5 bases). Germline values: CDR1 GTSNPN, CDR2 SVGIG (reference sequence). This CDR3 comprises 14 residues. Trimming took 1 base from V and 5 from J, leaving 12 bases between them. The CDR3 sequence is CAWSEEGRYQPQHF. CDR3 in DNA: TGTGCCTGGAGTGAAGAGGGGAGATATCAGCCCCAGCATTTT.

This clonotype was counted many times. The V call is TRBV20-1, the J call TRBJ1-1; no definite D call. CDR3 length: 14 amino acids. Germline V gives CDR1 DFQATT, CDR2 SNEGSKA (reference sequence). V was pared by 0 bases and J by 11 bases, with 19 bases between. Here the CDR3 DNA reads TGCAGTGCTAGAGATCCCGTCGTAGCGTTTACGGCTTTCTTT. Translation: CSARDPVVAFTAFF.